Listed here is a single T cell receptor (beta chain). MiXCR was run by TCRdb on the RT-PCR reads, yielding one entry per CDR3 protein. The sample contains around 700,000 distinct CDR3 sequences, approximately 14% of which appear only once. The germline gives CDR1 SGHTA, CDR2 FQGNSA. This CDR3 has 13 residues. The trim removed 5 bases at V and 7 bases at J, leaving 5 bases unmatched. V gene TRBV7-2 combines with J gene TRBJ1-2, with 9 bases that match TRBD1. The specimen sequenced was memory CD4+ T cells from blood. The TCR originated in a female donor in good health, serving as a healthy control. The CDR3 coding sequence is TGTGCCAGCAGCCGCCAGGACAGGGGTGGCTACACCTTC. It codes for CASSRQDRGGYTF.